This entry describes one T cell receptor (beta chain). The antigen remains unidentified. This sample stems from a study of early T cells in non-severe SARS-CoV-2 infection. About the research overall: Chains from this unsorted whole-blood bulk RNA could not be paired.

Unique molecular identifiers (one per individual cDNA molecule) were attached. TCRdb re-called the 5' RACE reads through MiXCR, storing one row per CDR3 protein. The sample lists roughly 32,000 distinct CDR3 sequences; 9% to 9.5% were seen once. Study findings and constraints: VDJdb matching favored anti-spike CD8 responses, missing private and CD4 specificities.

Trimming shortened V by 7 bases and J by 5 bases, and 12 bases separated the two germline ends. CDR1 and CDR2 from the germline V gene are SQVTM and ANQGSEA. The CDR3 is 11 residues long. The TCR comes from an adult who was a healthcare worker with PCR-confirmed SARS-CoV-2 infection or an uninfected control (not recorded which). V usage is TRBV29-1 and J usage is TRBJ2-7; D unresolved. Sequenced material: whole blood. The CDR3 nucleotides read TGCAGCGCCTCAACCCTGCACGAGCAGTACTTC. It codes for CSASTLHEQYF.